This T cell receptor beta chain was found in a study of shared clonotypes between healthy human individuals. In the original workflow: For the immunoSEQ data, sequences were junction-only without quality scores, so filtering differed. Sequencing used immunoSEQ multiplex PCR; TCRdb keeps in-frame clones, though not all of them. D and trimming come from the DNA, and the V and J calls and clone size come from that table. The table shows more than 850,000 clones, with 75% to 85% occurring only once. Trimming at V came to 8 bases and at J to 3 bases, leaving 5 bases not matched to a gene. CDR1 and CDR2 (germline): WSHSY, SAAADI. The CDR3 contains 14 residues.

This sequence originates from a man younger than 35 in good health. Some clones in this sample may be carry-over from other donors' samples. The rearrangement uses TRBV10-2 and TRBJ2-7; 12 nucleotides line up with TRBD2. The specimen sequenced was memory CD4+ T cells from PBMCs. Subset reported: CD45RA-negative fraction. This chain's CDR3 is CASRKTSGGYEQYF. The DNA for the CDR3 is TGCGCCAGCCGTAAGACTAGCGGGGGCTACGAGCAGTACTTC.